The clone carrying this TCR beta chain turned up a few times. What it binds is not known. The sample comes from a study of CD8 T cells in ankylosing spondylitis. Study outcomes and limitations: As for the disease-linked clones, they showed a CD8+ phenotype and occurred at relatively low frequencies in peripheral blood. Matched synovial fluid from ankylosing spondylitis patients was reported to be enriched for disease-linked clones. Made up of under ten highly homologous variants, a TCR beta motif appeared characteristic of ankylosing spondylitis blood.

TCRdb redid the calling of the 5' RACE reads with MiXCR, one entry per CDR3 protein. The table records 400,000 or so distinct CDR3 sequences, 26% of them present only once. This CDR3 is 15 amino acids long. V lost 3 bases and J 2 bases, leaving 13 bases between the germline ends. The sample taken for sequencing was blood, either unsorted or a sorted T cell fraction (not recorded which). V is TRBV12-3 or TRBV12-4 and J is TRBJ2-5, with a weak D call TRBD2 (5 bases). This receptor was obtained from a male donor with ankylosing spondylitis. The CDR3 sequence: CASSFDRGGQETQYF. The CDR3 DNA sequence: TGTGCCAGCAGTTTCGATCGAGGAGGTCAAGAGACCCAGTACTTC.